Each of the 25 T cell receptor beta chains below was sequenced from the same sample in a study of T cell repertoires in ileal Crohn's disease. Using immunoSEQ multiplex PCR, the repertoire was profiled, and TCRdb retains in-frame clones only, with some absent. The table has about 13,000 clones, roughly 80% seen once. Described time point: neoterminal ileum biopsy at postoperative endoscopy, about 6 months after surgery. Sequencing was done on a sample of ileal tissue. These receptor sequences come from an adult with Crohn's disease.

The chain has TRBV2 and TRBJ2-1; D perhaps matches TRBD2 (6 bases). With 8 bases removed from V and 8 bases from J, the gap between germline ends came to 22 bases. Germline CDR1 is SNHLY and CDR2 is FYNNEI. This CDR3 comprises 15 residues. The CDR3 loop is CASVYPATGEDEQFF. The CDR3 bases are TGTGCCAGCGTGTACCCGGCTACGGGGGAGGATGAGCAGTTCTTC.

The chain carries TRBV6-5 and TRBJ2-7, with TRBD2 matching 8 bases. The CDR3 is 14 amino acids. CDR1 and CDR2 from the germline V gene are MNHEY and SVGAGI. J gave up 2 bases and V 6 bases, and 6 bases lay outside the gene matches. In DNA, the CDR3 is TGTGCCAGCAGCCCCAGCGGGAGTACCTACGAGCAGTACTTC. It specifies CASSPSGSTYEQYF.

V gene TRBV13 combines with J gene TRBJ2-3; 8 nucleotides match TRBD2. J lost 9 bases, V lost 1 base, and 6 bases had no gene match. Germline V gives CDR1 PRHDT, CDR2 FYEKMQ (reference sequence). The CDR3 covers 14 residues. CDR3 loop: CASSLATSGDTQYF. The CDR3 DNA is TGTGCCAGCAGCTTAGCAACTAGCGGTGACACGCAGTATTTT.

This clone was found a few times. This chain joins TRBV19 and TRBJ1-5; the match to TRBD1 covers 8 bases. The CDR3 loop spans 15 amino acids. Germline-derived CDR1 and CDR2 are LNHDA and SQIVND (reference sequence). Trimming cost V 5 bases and J 6 bases; bases outside gene matches: 9. The CDR3 DNA sequence: TGTGCCAGTAGTCCAAACAGGGGGTCGGTTCAGCCCCAGCATTTT. This sequence encodes CASSPNRGSVQPQHF.

The chain couples TRBV30 to TRBJ1-1, with D possibly TRBD1 on 5 matching bases. Deletions cut 1 base from V and 3 bases from J, with 12 bases between. CDR1 GTSNPN and CDR2 SVGIG come from the germline V gene (reference sequence). This CDR3 is 14 amino acids long. The CDR3 DNA reads TGTGCCTGGAGTGAGGGGCCACGGGACACTGAAGCTTTCTTT. It encodes CAWSEGPRDTEAFF.

The CDR3 DNA is TGCGCCAGCAGCCAAGAGCGGGACTCCACAGATACGCAGTATTTT. Translation: CASSQERDSTDTQYF. The chain employs TRBV4-1 and TRBJ2-3, with TRBD2 as a possible D gene (6 bases). V was trimmed by 0 bases and J by 2 bases, leaving 9 bases between them. The germline V gene encodes CDR1 MGHRA and CDR2 YSYEKL. The CDR3 loop spans 15 amino acids.

The V call is TRBV30, the J call TRBJ2-1; 10 bases are a match to TRBD1. The CDR3 contains 14 residues. Germline V CDR1 and CDR2: GTSNPN, SVGIG (reference sequence). V lost 2 bases and J lost 7; bases outside the gene matches: 5. CDR3 coding DNA: TGTGCCTGGAGTAAAGACAGGGGGCGGAATGAGCAGTTCTTC. It encodes CAWSKDRGRNEQFF.

Only one count was recorded for this clone. The chain couples TRBV9 to TRBJ2-2, with D tentatively TRBD2 (5 bases). V dropped 0 bases and J dropped 6 bases, with 12 bases sitting between them. Germline CDR1 is SGDLS and CDR2 is YYNGEE. The length of the CDR3 is 15 residues. The CDR3 spells CASSVAGSVAGELFF. CDR3 coding DNA: TGTGCCAGCAGCGTAGCCGGTAGCGTCGCCGGGGAGCTGTTTTTT.

This chain connects TRBV27 to TRBJ2-5; TRBD2 might be the D (7 bases). Germline V CDR1 and CDR2: MNHEY, SMNVEV (reference sequence). The CDR3 contains 16 residues. V was shortened by 6 bases and J by 5 bases, with 22 bases between the two germline ends. CDR3 sequence reads: CASSSLVGGGRETQYF. In nucleotides, the CDR3 is TGTGCCAGCAGCTCTCTCGTTGGGGGGGGCCGGGAGACCCAGTACTTC.

This chain connects TRBV18 to TRBJ2-3; 11 bases are a match to TRBD1. CDR1 and CDR2 (germline): KGHSH, LQKENI. The CDR3 extends over 16 amino acids. V dropped 6 bases and J dropped 8; count of bases not matched to a gene: 13. Here the CDR3 reads CASSSAGDRGKATQYF. The CDR3 nucleotides read TGTGCCAGCTCCTCCGCCGGGGACAGGGGGAAGGCTACGCAGTATTTT.

The gene calls are TRBV2 and TRBJ2-3; 7 nucleotides match TRBD1. Germline CDR1 and CDR2: SNHLY and FYNNEI. The CDR3 spans 13 residues. J gave up 5 bases and V 7 bases, and 6 bases lay outside the gene matches. CDR3: CASNRGQGDTQYF. CDR3 DNA sequence: TGTGCCAGCAATAGGGGGCAGGGAGATACGCAGTATTTT.

On this clone: With only one base between it and a far larger clone, this is likely a read error. The chain joins TRBV9 to TRBJ1-2; no reliable D call. This CDR3 comprises 14 residues. From germline, CDR1 is SGDLS and CDR2 YYNGEE. In DNA form, the CDR3 reads TGTGCCAGCAGCCCAGGTGGGAGTAACTATGGCTCCACCTTC. Its protein product is CASSPGGSNYGSTF.

The chain has TRBV5-4 and TRBJ2-1; TRBD2 matches at 10 bases. The germline gives CDR1 SGHNT, CDR2 YYREEE (reference sequence). The CDR3 spans 15 residues. The ends lost 3 bases at V and 7 bases at J; junction bases unmatched: 7. DNA of the CDR3: TGTGCCAGCAGCTCGAAGCGGGAGGGCCCAAATGAGCAGTTCTTC. It yields the protein CASSSKREGPNEQFF.

The chain is built from TRBV5-6 and TRBJ1-2, with 10 bases aligning to TRBD1. V was pared by 0 bases and J by 5 bases, with 1 base of the junction left unmatched. Per germline, CDR1 SGHDT and CDR2 YYEEEE. This CDR3 is 14 amino acids long. This CDR3 reads CASSLVDRGYGYTF. The CDR3 DNA is TGTGCCAGCAGCTTGGTGGACAGGGGGTATGGCTACACCTTC.

The chain is built from TRBV5-4 and TRBJ2-5; 13 nucleotides line up with TRBD2. The CDR3 consists of 17 residues. The junction had 6 bases not matched to a gene; V was cut back by 0 bases and J by 4 bases. CDR1 and CDR2 from the germline V gene are SGHNT and YYREEE (reference sequence). CDR3 bases: TGTGCCAGCAGCTTGGAGCCGACTAGCGGGGGGTCAGAGACCCAGTACTTC. It specifies CASSLEPTSGGSETQYF.

V gene TRBV5-6 combines with J gene TRBJ1-6; a weak D match, TRBD1 (6 bases). Germline V gene data show CDR1 as SGHDT and CDR2 as YYEEEE. CDR3 size: 14 residues. V gave up 3 bases and J gave up 8 bases, with 12 bases separating them. The chain's CDR3 is CASSSTGLHSPLHF. Here the CDR3 DNA reads TGTGCCAGCAGCTCGACAGGCCTCCATTCACCCCTCCACTTT.

The gene calls are TRBV7-2 and TRBJ2-3, with 7 bases aligning to TRBD2. CDR3 length equals 15 residues. The V gene end was trimmed by 5 bases and the J gene end by 5 bases; junction bases not matched to a gene: 10. CDR1 is SGHTA and CDR2 is FQGNSA in the germline V gene. CDR3 sequence (DNA): TGTGCCAGCAGCCCTCTTCGGGGGGAATTAGATACGCAGTATTTT. Translation gives CASSPLRGELDTQYF.

This sequence joins TRBV7-9 and TRBJ2-5, with D perhaps matching TRBD1 (5 bases). Judging by the DNA end, TRBJ2-7 fits better; the J call may be wrong. This CDR3 has 13 amino acids. CDR1 and CDR2 (germline): SEHNR, FQNEAQ (reference sequence). The CDR3 is CASSPRSGYEQYF. The CDR3 nucleotides read TGTGCCAGCAGCCCCCGGTCAGGGTACGAGCAGTACTTC.

The chain has TRBV27 and TRBJ1-3; D gene uncertain. V was clipped by 5 bases and J by 1 base, with 15 bases between them. CDR1 MNHEY and CDR2 SMNVEV come from the germline V gene (reference sequence). This CDR3 spans 16 amino acids. This CDR3 is CASSPRSPYSGNTIYF. The CDR3 DNA follows: TGTGCCAGCAGTCCCCGAAGCCCCTATTCTGGAAACACCATATATTTT.

The CDR3 region is CASSQVEGEGEQFF. The CDR3 DNA is TGCGCCAGCAGCCAAGTGGAAGGGGAGGGTGAGCAGTTCTTC. The chain combines TRBV4-3 with TRBJ2-1; 7 bases line up with TRBD2. The CDR3 extends over 14 amino acids. Germline assignment: CDR1 LGHNA and CDR2 YSLEER. The V gene end was trimmed by 1 base and the J gene end by 9 bases; junction bases not matched to a gene: 6.

Comments on this clone: Other nucleotide sequences in the sample specify the same CDR3. The chain is built from TRBV4-1 and TRBJ2-5, with TRBD2 identical over 8 bases. Per germline, CDR1 MGHRA and CDR2 YSYEKL. The CDR3 runs 14 residues. V trimming: 4 bases; J trimming: 10 bases; junction bases outside the gene matches: 11. DNA for the CDR3: TGCGCCAGCAGCCCCGGGACTAGTGGGGCGCACCAGTACTTC. Its translation is CASSPGTSGAHQYF.

V usage is TRBV7-2 and J usage is TRBJ1-2; the D gene is possibly TRBD1 (6 bases). V lost 1 base to trimming and J lost 3 bases, with 6 bases between them. The germline V gene has CDR1 SGHTA and CDR2 FQGNSA. This CDR3 has 13 residues. The CDR3 reads CASSLGQDYGYTF. The CDR3, as DNA: TGTGCCAGCAGCTTAGGACAGGACTATGGCTACACCTTC.

This clone was observed a few times. The rearrangement uses TRBV6-1 and TRBJ1-1; 10 nucleotides agree with TRBD1. This CDR3 has 14 residues. J lost 4 bases, V lost 3 bases, and 2 bases had no gene match. Germline V CDR1 and CDR2: MNHNS, SASEGT. As DNA, the CDR3 is TGTGCCAGCAGTGAGACAGGGGGCATCACTGAAGCTTTCTTT. Protein sequence: CASSETGGITEAFF.

The V and J genes are TRBV5-1 and TRBJ2-1, with D perhaps matching TRBD2 (6 bases). V lost 7 bases, J lost 1 base, and 15 bases lay in between. The V gene's germline CDR1 is SGHRS and CDR2 YFSETQ. The CDR3 consists of 15 residues. CDR3 sequence reads: CASALGTVSYNEQFF. The DNA of the CDR3 is TGCGCCAGCGCCCTCGGGACTGTGTCCTACAATGAGCAGTTCTTC.

J is TRBJ1-3 and V is TRBV10-3; D is undetermined. The V end lost 2 bases, the J end lost 0 bases, and 8 bases lay between the germline ends. CDR1 is ENHRY, CDR2 SYGVKD, per germline. The CDR3 has 15 amino acids. CDR3 in DNA: TGTGCCATCAGTGAGGACAAGTACTCTGGAAACACCATATATTTT. This codes for CAISEDKYSGNTIYF.